This is a list of T cell receptor beta chains from one sample in a study of T cell clonotyping in hematopoietic cell transplantation. The repertoire was sequenced with immunoSEQ multiplex PCR; TCRdb's copy has only in-frame clones and lacks some. This table holds tens of thousands of clones, roughly 94% found once. Specimen: peripheral blood mononuclear cells. Receptor source: a woman aged 45-65 years in good health. Some clones in this sample may be carry-over from other donors' samples. CDR3s include the opening cysteine and the closing phenylalanine or tryptophan. A D gene is named only where the DNA matches it firmly. Some rows have no size entry. The others give once, few or many, or a class for an expanded clone.

size	J	D	V	DNA	CDR3
NA	TRBJ2-7	NA	TRBV5-1	TGCGCCAGCAGCTTGGGTGGGACGGGATCGTACGAGCAGTACTTC	CASSLGGTGSYEQYF
NA	TRBJ1-2	NA	TRBV14	TGTGCCAGCAGCCAAGACCTTAGCTATGGCTACACCTTC	CASSQDLSYGYTF
NA	TRBJ2-2	NA	TRBV5-4	TGTGCCAGCAGCCCAACATCGAACACCGGGGAGCTGTTTTTT	CASSPTSNTGELFF
NA	TRBJ1-1	NA	TRBV11-3	TGTGCCAGCAGCTTAGGCCTCCAGCCTAACACTGAAGCTTTCTTT	CASSLGLQPNTEAFF
once	TRBJ1-1	NA	TRBV19	TGTGCGACCTCCGGGGCCCGGTGGAACACTGAAGCTTTCTTT	CATSGARWNTEAFF
NA	TRBJ1-5	NA	TRBV29-1	TGCAGCGTCCTGGACAGTACCAATCAGCCCCAGCATTTT	CSVLDSTNQPQHF
NA	TRBJ2-7	TRBD1	TRBV27	TGTGCCAGCATCCCCCAGGGGGAGAGGGGCGAGCAGTACTTC	CASIPQGERGEQYF
NA	TRBJ2-1	NA	TRBV11-2	TGTGCCAGCAGCTTCGGGTTGAGGTACAATGAGCAGTTCTTC	CASSFGLRYNEQFF
NA	TRBJ2-1	TRBD2	TRBV2	TGTGCCAGCAGTGGCCTAGCGGGGGGATATGAGCAGTTCTTC	CASSGLAGGYEQFF
NA	TRBJ2-3	TRBD2	TRBV9	TGTGCCAGCAGCGGTAGCGGGGGAACGCAGTATTTT	CASSGSGGTQYF
NA	TRBJ2-3	NA	TRBV7-9	TGTGCCAGCAGCCGGGGCGGAGATACGCAGTATTTT	CASSRGGDTQYF
NA	TRBJ1-1	NA	TRBV30	TGTGCCTGGAGTGTACGAAAATCCGGATATGGGGACACTGAAGCTTTCTTT	CAWSVRKSGYGDTEAFF
NA	TRBJ1-3	NA	TRBV9	TGTGCCAGCAGCGTAGGGATGGGCAGTGGAAACACCATATATTTT	CASSVGMGSGNTIYF
NA	TRBJ1-2	NA	TRBV20-1	TGCAGTGTGGACACGAACTATGGCTACACCTTC	CSVDTNYGYTF
once	TRBJ1-1	NA	TRBV4-1	TGCGCCAGCGGAAAGGGAAGGGGAGAAACTGAAGCTTTCTTT	CASGKGRGETEAFF
NA	TRBJ1-1	NA	TRBV9	TGTGCCAGCAGCGTAGGGCCAGACGACGCGAACACTGAAGCTTTCTTT	CASSVGPDDANTEAFF
NA	TRBJ1-1	NA	TRBV7-2	TGTGCCAGCAGCTTAGAGGTGAACACTGAAGCTTTCTTT	CASSLEVNTEAFF
NA	TRBJ1-6	NA	TRBV19	TGTGCCAGTAAAGACCGGGAGGGATCACCCCTCCACTTT	CASKDREGSPLHF
NA	TRBJ2-2	NA	TRBV5-1	TGCGCCAGCAGCTTCAGGGGGGACACCGGGGAGCTGTTTTTT	CASSFRGDTGELFF
NA	TRBJ2-3	NA	TRBV7-8	TGTGCCAGCTGCACAGATGGGTCGAGCACAGATACGCAGTATTTT	CASCTDGSSTDTQYF
once	TRBJ2-2	NA	TRBV7-2	TGTGCCAGCAGCTTAGCCACTGTAGTGGCTGGGGAGCTGTTTTTT	CASSLATVVAGELFF
NA	TRBJ2-3	NA	TRBV7-3	TGTGCCAGCAGCCAACAAGGGGGCCGGGAGGGAGATACGCAGTATTTT	CASSQQGGREGDTQYF
NA	TRBJ1-3	NA	TRBV2	TGTGCCAGCAGTTCAGCGCTAAGGGACACCATATATTTT	CASSSALRDTIYF
NA	TRBJ1-6	NA	TRBV19	TGTGCCAGTATAGCCCACCGGGGCTCACCCCTCCACTTT	CASIAHRGSPLHF
NA	TRBJ1-2	TRBD1	TRBV5-1	TGCGCCAGCAGCTCACAGGGGGGCTATGGCTACACCTTC	CASSSQGGYGYTF
NA	TRBJ2-7	NA	TRBV27	TGTGCCAGCAGTTACACAACGGGGACCTACGAGCAGTACTTC	CASSYTTGTYEQYF
NA	TRBJ1-2	NA	TRBV5-1	TGCGCCAGCAGCACAGGGACACCAGATAACTATGGCTACACCTTC	CASSTGTPDNYGYTF
NA	TRBJ2-3	NA	TRBV5-4	TGTGCCAGCAGCCCCGTCCCCCCAGATACGCAGTATTTT	CASSPVPPDTQYF
NA	TRBJ2-2	NA	TRBV30	TGTGCCTGGAGCGAGGACACCGGGGAGCTGTTTTTT	CAWSEDTGELFF
few	TRBJ2-5	NA	TRBV19	TGTGCCAGTAGCCCCGGCCGGCAAGAGACCCAGTACTTC	CASSPGRQETQYF
NA	TRBJ2-2	TRBD2	TRBV7-6	TGTGCCAGCAGCTTAGGGTTCGCGGGAGGCGGGGAGCTGTTTTTT	CASSLGFAGGGELFF
NA	TRBJ2-5	NA	TRBV9	TGTGCCAGCAGCGTAGGGACTAAAGAGACCCAGTACTTC	CASSVGTKETQYF
NA	TRBJ1-1	NA	TRBV4-2	TGTGCCAGCAGCCAAGATAAGCAGGAATCGACTGAAGCTTTCTTT	CASSQDKQESTEAFF
NA	TRBJ1-2	NA	TRBV19	TGTGCCAGTAGCCCCTCCTTGGGACCGGGCTATGGCTACACCTTC	CASSPSLGPGYGYTF
NA	TRBJ1-6	NA	TRBV5-8	TGTGCCAGCAGCTACAGGGATAATTCACCCCTCCACTTT	CASSYRDNSPLHF
NA	TRBJ2-1	TRBD2	TRBV9	TGTGCCAGCAGCGTACCTCGGGGGGGCCTTAGGGATGAGCAGTTCTTC	CASSVPRGGLRDEQFF
NA	TRBJ2-5	NA	TRBV7-2	TGTGCCAGCAGCTTAGGCTCAGGGAAAGGGCAAGAGACCCAGTACTTC	CASSLGSGKGQETQYF
NA	TRBJ1-1	TRBD1	TRBV7-2	TGTGCCAGCATCTCCGACAGGGCTAACACTGAAGCTTTCTTT	CASISDRANTEAFF
NA	TRBJ2-7	NA	TRBV28	TGTGCCAGCATCAATGGGCAGGGGGGCGAGCAGTACTTC	CASINGQGGEQYF
NA	TRBJ2-2	TRBD2	TRBV7-2	TGTGCCAGCAGCTCTAGCGGGGGTCAAACCGGGGAGCTGTTTTTT	CASSSSGGQTGELFF
NA	TRBJ1-4	NA	TRBV6-7	TGTGCCAGCACTCGAGGGACCCGAGGTAGGGCAACTAATGAAAAACTGTTTTTT	CASTRGTRGRATNEKLFF
NA	TRBJ1-6	NA	TRBV6-9	TGTGCCAGCAGTTTCCCAGTTTGCCCCCTCCACTTT	CASSFPVCPLHF
NA	TRBJ1-2	NA	TRBV2	TGTGCCAGCAGCCCCGGCCAGGGGTTCGGCTATGGCTACACCTTC	CASSPGQGFGYGYTF
NA	TRBJ2-3	NA	TRBV27	TGTGCCAGCAGCCCCCGGGGGACAGATACGCAGTATTTT	CASSPRGTDTQYF
NA	TRBJ2-5	TRBD2	TRBV29-1	TGCAGCGTAAAAGGGACTAGCGGGGACTTCGGGGAGACCCAGTACTTC	CSVKGTSGDFGETQYF
NA	TRBJ1-5	NA	TRBV6-1	TGTGCCAGCAGTGAACGGGGGAGGCAGCCCCAGCATTTT	CASSERGRQPQHF
NA	TRBJ2-3	NA	TRBV6-1	TGTGCCAGCACAAAAGAGCATTACACAGATACGCAGTATTTT	CASTKEHYTDTQYF
NA	TRBJ1-1	NA	TRBV29-1	TGCAGCGTTGCGACAGGGAACACTGAAGCTTTCTTT	CSVATGNTEAFF
NA	TRBJ1-2	TRBD1	TRBV5-6	TGTGCCAGCAGCTTCGGGGACAGGGAAAGAGCTAACTATGGCTACACCTTC	CASSFGDRERANYGYTF